One TCR beta chain is described in this entry. The antigen remains undetermined. This CDR3 contains 15 residues. J lost 7 bases, V lost 0 bases, and 3 bases had no gene match. Germline lookup yields CDR1 MGHRA and CDR2 YSYEKL. These data come from a study of shared clonotypes between healthy human individuals. Study information: CD4 naive cells filled three plates per donor, CD4 memory three, CD8 naive two and CD8 memory one. Notes on the study in general: Sharing across four donors was highest in naive CD4 (about 5%) and lowest in memory CD8 (roughly 0.4%).

The sorted-subset replicate PCRs were given 200 ng DNA, which is 31,000 or so T cell genomes. Sequenced by immunoSEQ multiplex PCR; TCRdb stores in-frame clones only, minus some. The table records 2 million to 2.5 million clones, approximately 94% of them present only once. Those who donated, Caucasian adults without exception, all lived in Nashville, Tennessee. The sequence was obtained from a young man in good health. Sequenced material: naive CD4+ T cells sorted from blood. Subset here: CD45RA+ positively selected. The chain joins TRBV4-1 to TRBJ1-6, with 7 positions matching TRBD1. The CDR3 spells CASSQDPQGNSPLHF. In DNA form, the CDR3 reads TGCGCCAGCAGCCAAGATCCACAGGGGAATTCACCCCTCCACTTT.